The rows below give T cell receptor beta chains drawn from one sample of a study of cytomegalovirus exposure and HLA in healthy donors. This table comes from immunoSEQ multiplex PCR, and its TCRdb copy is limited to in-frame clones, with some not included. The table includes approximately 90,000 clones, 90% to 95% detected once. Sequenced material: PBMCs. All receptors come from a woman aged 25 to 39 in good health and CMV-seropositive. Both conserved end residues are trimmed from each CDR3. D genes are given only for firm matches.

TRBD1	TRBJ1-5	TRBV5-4	ASSSGTGLQPQH
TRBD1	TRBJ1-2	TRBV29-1	SVVEEGQGAHGYT
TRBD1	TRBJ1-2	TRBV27	ASSPQGRRDSHNYGYT
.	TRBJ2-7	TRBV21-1	ASSVPGLAVQEYEQY
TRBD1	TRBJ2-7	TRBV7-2	ASSSPPGQGAYEQY
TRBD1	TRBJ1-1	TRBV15	ATSGGQGVKTEAF
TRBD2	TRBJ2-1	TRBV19	ASSIDRLAGYNEQF
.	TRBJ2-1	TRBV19	ASSTTGSSYNEQF
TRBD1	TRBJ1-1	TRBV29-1	SVRQGENTEAF
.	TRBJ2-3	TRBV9	ASSVGSGSTDTQY
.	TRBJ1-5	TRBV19	ASSWRRVTNQPQH
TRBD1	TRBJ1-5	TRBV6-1	ASLGQVPNQPQH
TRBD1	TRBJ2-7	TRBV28	ASSSQGQLYEQY
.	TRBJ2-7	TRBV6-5	ASSYSSAHEQY
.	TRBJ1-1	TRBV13	ASSLRPEGGREAF
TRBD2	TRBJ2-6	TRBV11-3	ASSSGTSGNSGANVLT
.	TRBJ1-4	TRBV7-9	ASSVHGENEKLF
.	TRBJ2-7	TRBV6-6	ASSYYPRDTYEQY
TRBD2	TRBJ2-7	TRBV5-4	ASSSSGRGYSQQY
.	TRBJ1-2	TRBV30	AWRLYERIGSYGYT
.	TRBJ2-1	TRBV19	ASSLPVGGAQYNEQF
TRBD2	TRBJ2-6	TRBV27	ASRLAGSSGANVLT
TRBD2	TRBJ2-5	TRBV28	ASSSGLAGTQETQY
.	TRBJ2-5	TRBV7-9	ASSFQGLLETQY
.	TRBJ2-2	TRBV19	ASSKRTVSTGELF
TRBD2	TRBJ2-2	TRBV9	ASSPREANTGELF
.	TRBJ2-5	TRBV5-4	ASNVGGLETQY
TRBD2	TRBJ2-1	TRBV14	ASSHGTRSLHEQF
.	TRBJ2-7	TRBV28	ASSSYFARAPVGANPYEQY
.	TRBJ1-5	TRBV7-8	ASSLGSNSNQPQH
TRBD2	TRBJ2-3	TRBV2	ASSPLAGGGDTQY
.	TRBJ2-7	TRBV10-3	AISRQWGRNEQY
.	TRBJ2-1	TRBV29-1	SVTTGTDEQF
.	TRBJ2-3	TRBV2	ASNDGGGDTQY
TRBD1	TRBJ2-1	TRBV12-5	ASGFGRGLDEQF
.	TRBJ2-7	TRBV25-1	ASSEGVEDNSYEQY
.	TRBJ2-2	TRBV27	ASRAMANTGELF
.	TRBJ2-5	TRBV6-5	ASSYNSAGSLTQY